The 6 T cell receptor beta chains below come from one sample, sequenced in a study. TCRdb re-analysed the RT-PCR reads in MiXCR, keeping a single row per CDR3 protein. Of around 700,000 distinct CDR3 sequences in the sample, 11% to 15% are singletons; the top ten hold just over 3.5%. The source material was memory CD4+ T cells from blood. The receptor source for this set is a female donor in good health, serving as a healthy control.

The sample holds a few counts of this clonotype. The chain employs TRBV5-6 and TRBJ1-1; maybe TRBD1 (6 bases). Between the trimmed V and J ends, which lost 4 bases and 4 bases, there was a span of 17 bases. Germline V CDR1 and CDR2: SGHDT, YYEEEE. CDR3 length: 15 amino acids. The CDR3 nucleotides read TGTGCCAGCAGCCCCCAGGGGATACGGGTCACTGAAGCTTTCTTT. This codes for CASSPQGIRVTEAFF.

This clonotype was seen at least ten times. V gene TRBV7-2 combines with J gene TRBJ2-1; 7 bases fit TRBD2. Germline CDR1 SGHTA, CDR2 FQGNSA. The CDR3 has 14 residues. With V trimmed by 4 bases and J by 3 bases, 3 bases remained unmatched. This CDR3 reads CASSYGRNYNEQFF. CDR3 nucleotides: TGTGCCAGCAGCTACGGGAGGAACTACAATGAGCAGTTCTTC.

V is TRBV20-1 and J is TRBJ1-1; possibly TRBD1 for D (6 bases). Germline V gene lookup returns CDR1 DFQATT and CDR2 SNEGSKA (reference sequence). V gave up 5 bases and J gave up 5 bases, with 18 bases separating them. The CDR3 contains 14 residues. This chain's CDR3 is CSAPVGGGRTEAFF. CDR3 bases: TGCAGTGCTCCCGTTGGGGGGGGCCGGACTGAAGCTTTCTTT.

On this clonotype itself: This could be a read error, since a much larger clone is one nucleotide away. The V gene is TRBV5-4, the J gene TRBJ2-7, with D uncertain. The CDR3 length is 11 residues. V lost 3 bases, J lost 5 bases, and 6 bases lay in between. Germline V lookup: CDR1 SGHNT, CDR2 YYREEE (reference sequence). The CDR3 protein is CASSSADEQYF. The CDR3 DNA is TGTGCCAGCAGCTCCGCGGACGAGCAGTACTTC. Using reference TRBV5-4 and TRBJ2-7 for the parts outside the CDR3, the full variable domain is ETGVTQSPTHLIKTRGQQVTLRCSSQSGHNTVSWYQQALGQGPQFIFQYYREEENGRGNFPPRFSGLQFPNYSSELNVNALELDDSALYLCASSSADEQYFGPGTRLTVT.

The chain uses TRBV20-1 and TRBJ1-1, with D perhaps matching TRBD1 (6 bases). Deletions cut 6 bases from V and 3 bases from J, with 14 bases between. The CDR3 length is 13 residues. From germline, CDR1 is DFQATT and CDR2 SNEGSKA (reference sequence). This CDR3 reads CSARQDSYTEAFF. The CDR3 DNA sequence: TGCAGTGCCCGTCAGGACAGCTACACTGAAGCTTTCTTT.

This clonotype was counted between two and nine times. The chain combines TRBV6-1 with TRBJ2-4; D perhaps matches TRBD2 (6 bases). Germline assignment: CDR1 MNHNS and CDR2 SASEGT. CDR3 length equals 14 residues. V gave up 0 bases and J gave up 7 bases, with 10 bases separating them. The DNA for the CDR3 is TGTGCCAGCAGTGAAGCTGGAGGGCTTAACATTCAGTACTTC. It specifies CASSEAGGLNIQYF.